One and the same sample provided the 5 T cell receptor beta chains below, sequenced in a study of control samples from healthy donors and cancer patients. The assay was immunoSEQ multiplex PCR, and TCRdb's table has in-frame clones only and misses some. The table lists 170,000 or so clones, about 91% of them singletons. The sample was blood. The source is a woman aged 40 to 50 in good health.

For this clone: Other nucleotide sequences in the sample specify the same CDR3. The chain carries TRBV21-1 and TRBJ1-2; the DNA was not used to check the table's D call, TRBD1. TRBV21-1 is a known pseudogene. The CDR3 length is 12 residues. CDR3 protein: CATTGTGSGYTF. The CDR3 nucleotides read TGTGCCACCACCGGGACAGGGAGCGGCTACACCTTC.

The rearrangement joins TRBV4-1 to TRBJ1-4; a weak D match, TRBD1 (6 bases). The CDR3 is 19 residues long. V lost 4 bases, J lost 5 bases, and 26 bases lay in between. Germline lookup yields CDR1 MGHRA and CDR2 YSYEKL. The CDR3, as DNA: TGCGCCAGCAGCCCCCCGGGACACCGCGCCTCCAAGTCAAATGAAAAACTGTTTTTT. It translates to CASSPPGHRASKSNEKLFF.

The rearrangement uses TRBV7-2 and TRBJ1-1; D remains unclear. The CDR3 runs to 12 residues. Germline V CDR1 and CDR2: SGHTA, FQGNSA. Deletions cut 4 bases from V and 10 bases from J, with 13 bases between. The CDR3 loop reads CASSSSRRGAFF. Here the CDR3 DNA reads TGTGCCAGCAGCTCCTCAAGACGGGGAGCTTTCTTT.

The rearrangement uses TRBV19 and TRBJ2-7; 9 bases align to TRBD1. This CDR3 has 15 residues. V lost 0 bases, J lost 2 bases, and 2 bases stayed unmatched. The germline gives CDR1 LNHDA, CDR2 SQIVND (reference sequence). The CDR3 DNA reads TGTGCCAGTAGTATAGACCGGGACAGGGCCTACGAGCAGTACTTC. This encodes CASSIDRDRAYEQYF.

The genes are TRBV12-3 or TRBV12-4 and TRBJ2-7; D is undetermined. V was cut by 2 bases and J by 4 bases, with 6 bases left in between. The CDR3 is 12 residues long. CDR3 protein: CASSLIMYEQYF. In DNA, the CDR3 is TGTGCCAGCAGTTTAATCATGTACGAGCAGTACTTC.